This T cell receptor (beta chain) was documented in a study of a mutant IDH1 vaccine in newly diagnosed glioma. As for the study in general: At week 35 came visit V12, and visit V13 followed at week 47.

Time point here: week 35, safety follow-up. Every vaccine dose comprised 300 ug of mutant IDH1 20-mer peptide plus topical imiquimod. The CDR3 is made up of 15 amino acids. Trimming took 6 bases from V and 4 from J, leaving 18 bases between them. In germline, CDR1 is SGHAT, CDR2 FQNNGV. Profiling relied on immunoSEQ multiplex PCR, and the TCRdb table lists in-frame clones only, not all of them. Of fewer than 90,000 clones listed, approximately 84% were seen once; the top ten hold more than 10%. With regard to this clone: Its specificity is not known.

This rearrangement joins TRBV11-2 to TRBJ1-2; a possible D gene is TRBD1 (5 bases). The TCR was taken from a man aged 18 to 29 with glioma. Specimen: PBMCs, collected from a glioma patient whose treatment included an IDH1 peptide vaccine. DNA of the CDR3: TGTGCCAGCAGTAATAGGGGTTCAGGCCTCTATGGCTACACCTTC. Residues: CASSNRGSGLYGYTF.